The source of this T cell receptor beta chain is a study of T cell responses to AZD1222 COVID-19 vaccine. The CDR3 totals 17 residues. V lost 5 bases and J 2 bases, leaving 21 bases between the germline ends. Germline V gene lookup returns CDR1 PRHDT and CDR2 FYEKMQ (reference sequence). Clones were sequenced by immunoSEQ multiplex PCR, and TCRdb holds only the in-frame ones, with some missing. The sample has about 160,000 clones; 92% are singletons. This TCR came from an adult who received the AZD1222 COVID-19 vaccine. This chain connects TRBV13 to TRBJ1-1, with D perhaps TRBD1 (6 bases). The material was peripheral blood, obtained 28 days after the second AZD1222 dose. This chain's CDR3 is CASSRSEGEALNTEAFF. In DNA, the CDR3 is TGTGCCAGCAGCCGGAGCGAGGGGGAGGCCCTAAACACTGAAGCTTTCTTT.